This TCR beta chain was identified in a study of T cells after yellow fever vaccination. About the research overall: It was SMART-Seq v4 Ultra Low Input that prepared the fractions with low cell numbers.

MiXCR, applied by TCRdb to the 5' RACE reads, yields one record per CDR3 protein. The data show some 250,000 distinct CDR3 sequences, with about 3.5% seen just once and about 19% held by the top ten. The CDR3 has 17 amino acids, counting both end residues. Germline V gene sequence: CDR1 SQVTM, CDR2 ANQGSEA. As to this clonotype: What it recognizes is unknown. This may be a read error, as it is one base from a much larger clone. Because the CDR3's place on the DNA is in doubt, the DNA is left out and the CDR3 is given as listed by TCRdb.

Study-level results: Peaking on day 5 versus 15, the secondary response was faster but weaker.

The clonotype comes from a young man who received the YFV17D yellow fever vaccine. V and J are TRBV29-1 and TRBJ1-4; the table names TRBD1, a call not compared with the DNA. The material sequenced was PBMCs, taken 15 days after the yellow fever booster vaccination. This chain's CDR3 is CSVGSGSGGRGNEKLIF.